The T cell receptor (beta chain) described here comes from a study of T cells expressing NK-cell markers. Study in general: With respect to HCMV, most of the eight sequenced donors were seropositive, and one was seronegative.

CDR3 length: 14 amino acids. TCRdb re-called the 5' RACE reads; one entry per CDR3 protein, DNA not given. In all, the sample yields hundreds of thousands of distinct CDR3 sequences. The receptor was isolated from a man aged 18 to 35 in good health. Sequenced material: blood T cells: a sorted CD56 or NKG2C T cell subset, CD4+ or CD8+ T cells, or bulk PBMC T cells (not recorded which). The chain carries TRBV12-3 or TRBV12-4 and TRBJ1-1. Here the CDR3 reads CASSLLARRIEAFF.